Sequencing of this TCR beta chain was carried out in a study of T cell changes during pregnancy in multiple sclerosis. This clone was picked up one time. Germline lookup yields CDR1 SQVTM and CDR2 ANQGSEA. Trimming left V 7 bases short and J 6 bases short, with 16 bases between. The CDR3 is made up of 13 amino acids. This table comes from immunoSEQ multiplex PCR, and its TCRdb copy is limited to in-frame clones, with some not included. The sample holds 50,000 to 60,000 clones, about nine tenths seen once. The chain uses TRBV29-1 and TRBJ2-1; perhaps TRBD1 as D (7 bases). The TCR was taken from a female donor with multiple sclerosis, enrolled in a pregnancy study. Sample: peripheral blood, taken after pregnancy. This chain's CDR3 is CSGGSGGSNEQFF. CDR3 in DNA: TGCAGCGGGGGTTCAGGGGGGTCCAATGAGCAGTTCTTC.